The clone carrying this T cell receptor (beta chain) was picked up a small number of times. The antigen is undetermined. This entry comes from a study of T cell repertoires in cytomegalovirus infection. Across the study: Both recently identified HLA-C-restricted and well-studied HLA-B-restricted CMV epitopes were used in the study. CMV infection plus the matching HLA type was flagged by public TCR beta signatures.

Germline V gene data show CDR1 as SGHAT and CDR2 as FQNNGV. J lost 6 bases, V lost 7 bases, and 3 bases had no gene match. CDR3 size: 13 residues. TCRdb itself ran the reads through MiXCR, one entry per CDR3 protein. The sample lists some 500,000 distinct CDR3 sequences, 30% to 35% occurring once. The chain uses TRBV11-2 and TRBJ1-2; 12 nucleotides line up with TRBD1. The receptor's source is a human donor in good health (CMV status not recorded). Some clones in this sample may be carry-over from other donors' samples. This specimen consisted of cultured PBMCs, obtained from culture after CMV antigen stimulation. CDR3 sequence reads: CASMGQGADGYTF. In DNA, the CDR3 is TGTGCCAGCATGGGACAGGGGGCGGATGGCTACACCTTC.